The rows below give T cell receptor beta chains drawn from one sample of a study of blood T cells in healthy people across ages. TCRdb reprocessed the 5' RACE reads with MiXCR, giving one entry per CDR3 protein. There are over 500,000 distinct CDR3 sequences in the sample; 52% occur only once, and 13% lies in the top ten. What was sequenced was blood. The source of these receptors is a woman over 75 in good health. CDR3s include the opening cysteine and the closing phenylalanine or tryptophan. D genes are given only for firm matches. The size field is filled for only some rows; it gives once, few, many or a size class.

>few|TRBJ1-2|TRBV7-2|-
TGTGCCAGCAGTCAAGGGGCCGGTGATCTCTATGGCTACACCTTC
CASSQGAGDLYGYTF
>many|TRBJ2-3|TRBV24-1|TRBD1
TGTGCCACCAGTGATCCCCTGGGGGACAGTCACACAGATACGCAGTATTTT
CATSDPLGDSHTDTQYF
>-|TRBJ2-5|TRBV29-1|TRBD1
TGCAGCGTCCACAAGGGGGCTGCTTGGGAGACCCAGTACTTC
CSVHKGAAWETQYF
>many|TRBJ2-3|TRBV10-3|-
TGTGCCATCAGTGGGCAAACTAGCACAGATACGCAGTATTTT
CAISGQTSTDTQYF
>-|TRBJ1-1|TRBV2|-
TGTGCCAGCAGTGAAATCAAGACACCGAACACTGAAGCTTTCTTT
CASSEIKTPNTEAFF
>many|TRBJ2-3|TRBV14|-
TGTGCCAGCAGCGAAGTCGAGTGGTACACAGATACGCAGTATTTT
CASSEVEWYTDTQYF
>few|TRBJ2-7|TRBV6-5|-
TGTGCCAGCAGTTCTGTGCCTAGCGTCTTCCCCTACGAGCAGTACTTC
CASSSVPSVFPYEQYF
>-|TRBJ1-4|TRBV5-1|-
TGCGCCAGCAGCGGAACAGGTAGAGGTGAAAAACTGTTTTTT
CASSGTGRGEKLFF
>many|TRBJ2-3|TRBV5-1|TRBD2
TGCGCCAGCAGCCTAGGGACTACCAATACGCAGTATTTT
CASSLGTTNTQYF
>-|TRBJ1-5|TRBV2|TRBD1
TGTGCCAGCAGGGGGACAGGGGCCAATAGCAATCAGCCCCAGCATTTT
CASRGTGANSNQPQHF
>-|TRBJ1-6|TRBV20-1|TRBD1
TGCAGTGCTAGGGGACAGTCGAGCCTCCATTCACCCCTCCACTTT
CSARGQSSLHSPLHF
>few|TRBJ1-2|TRBV7-9|-
TGTGCCAGCAGCTCGACGACCCTCTATGGCTACACCTTC
CASSSTTLYGYTF
>-|TRBJ2-5|TRBV6-1|-
TGTGCCAGCAGTCGGGTGGGAGAGACCCAGTACTTC
CASSRVGETQYF
>few|TRBJ2-2|TRBV12-3/TRBV12-4|-
TGTGCCTGCAGTTTAGCTACGGGACTCAACACCGGGGAGCTGTTTTTT
CACSLATGLNTGELFF
>-|TRBJ2-1|TRBV3-1|-
TGTGCCAGCAGCCAGGCGTTCAATGAGCAGTTCTTC
CASSQAFNEQFF